This T cell receptor beta chain was captured by sequencing in a study of T cells in localized non-small cell lung cancer. CDR3 length: 14 residues. V was pared by 4 bases and J by 4 bases, with 16 bases between. CDR1 is SQVTM, CDR2 ANQGSEA, per germline. The assay was immunoSEQ multiplex PCR, and TCRdb's table has in-frame clones only and misses some. The sample holds just over 1,500 clones, roughly 19% seen once. The chain uses TRBV29-1 and TRBJ1-1, with D perhaps matching TRBD1 (6 bases). The sample here was normal lung tissue next to the tumor, taken before any cancer treatment. This clonotype was sampled from a female donor of 60 years or more with stage I lung adenocarcinoma. In DNA, the CDR3 is TGCAGCGTTGTCGGGGGCAGAGGGACCACTGAAGCTTTCTTT. Translating gives CSVVGGRGTTEAFF. Supplemented by reference TRBV29-1 and TRBJ1-1, the full variable domain reads SAVISQKPSRDICQRGTSLTIQCQVDSQVTMMFWYRQQPGQSLTLIATANQGSEATYESGFVIDKFPISRPNLTFSTLTVSNMSPEDSSIYLCSVVGGRGTTEAFFGQGTRLTVV.